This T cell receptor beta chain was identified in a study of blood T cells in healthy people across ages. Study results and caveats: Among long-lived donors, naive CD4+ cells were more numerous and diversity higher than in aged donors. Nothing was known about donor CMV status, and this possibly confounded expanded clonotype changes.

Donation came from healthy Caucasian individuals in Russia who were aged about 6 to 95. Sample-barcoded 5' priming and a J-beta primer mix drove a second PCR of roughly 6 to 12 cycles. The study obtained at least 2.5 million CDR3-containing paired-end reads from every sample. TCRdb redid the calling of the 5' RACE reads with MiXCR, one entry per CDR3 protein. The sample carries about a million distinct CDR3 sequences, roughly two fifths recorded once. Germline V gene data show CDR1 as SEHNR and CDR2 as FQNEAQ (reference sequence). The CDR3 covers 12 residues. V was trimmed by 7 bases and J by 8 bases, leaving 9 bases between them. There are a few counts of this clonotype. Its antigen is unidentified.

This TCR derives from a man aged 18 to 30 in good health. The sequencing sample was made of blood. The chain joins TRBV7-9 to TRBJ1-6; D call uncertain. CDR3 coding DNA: TGTGCCAGCAACTACGGGGATTCACCCCTCCACTTT. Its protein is CASNYGDSPLHF.